This entry is about one T cell receptor beta chain. A much larger clone sits a single nucleotide away, making a read error possible. This entry comes from a study of T cells in Graves' hyperthyroidism and ophthalmopathy. The germline V gene has CDR1 DFQATT and CDR2 SNEGSKA (reference sequence). The CDR3 spans 12 residues. Amplification yielded TCR beta CDR3 regions, with RNA transcripts as the source. In the first-round RT-PCR of the TCR CDR3, the HTBI primer set was used. One entry per CDR3 protein results from TCRdb running MiXCR on the multiplex PCR reads. The data show roughly 630,000 distinct CDR3 sequences, roughly 14% seen once.

This clonotype originated in a woman in her twenties or thirties with Graves' hyperthyroidism. The source material was blood. The chain couples TRBV20-1 to TRBJ1-6, with 8 bases matching TRBD1. This CDR3 reads CGATTGESPLHF. In DNA form, the CDR3 reads TGCGGTGCTACGACAGGGGAATCACCCCTCCACTTT.